These 29 T cell receptor beta chains were all obtained from the same sample, sequenced in a study of blood T cell repertoires in COVID-19. Assay used: immunoSEQ multiplex PCR; TCRdb lists only in-frame clones, some missing. This table holds about 220,000 clones, less than 90% found once. Sequenced input: PBMCs or T cells enriched from blood (not recorded which). The receptors shown here come from a woman younger than 45 who had recovered from COVID-19.

The rearrangement joins TRBV7-2 to TRBJ2-1; the match to TRBD2 covers 11 bases. The V and J ends lost 5 bases and 9 bases, in that order; junction bases with no gene match: 18. Looked up from germline, CDR1 is SGHTA and CDR2 is FQGNSA. There are 18 residues in the CDR3. CDR3 DNA sequence: TGTGCCAGCAGCCACTCGACCTCACTAGCGGGGGCTCGAGGTGAGCAGTTCTTC. Translated, it gives CASSHSTSLAGARGEQFF.

The genes are TRBV11-2 and TRBJ2-2, with a weak D call TRBD1 (5 bases). CDR3 length equals 16 residues. Germline lookup yields CDR1 SGHAT and CDR2 FQNNGV. V was cut by 2 bases and J by 7 bases, with 17 bases left in between. CDR3 nucleotide sequence: TGTGCCAGCAGCTTAAAGGCCAGGGCGGAACACGGGGAGCTGTTTTTT. Protein: CASSLKARAEHGELFF.

This rearrangement joins TRBV11-3 to TRBJ2-1; possible D gene TRBD1, 5 bases. CDR1 and CDR2 from the germline V gene are SGHNT and YENEEA. Trimming pared 5 bases from V and 9 bases from J, leaving 14 bases between. There are 13 residues in the CDR3. DNA for the CDR3: TGTGCCAGCAGCCCTACCGTAAGGGGTGAGCAGTTCTTC. Translation: CASSPTVRGEQFF.

This sequence joins TRBV18 and TRBJ2-1; perhaps TRBD2 as D (6 bases). Per the germline V gene, CDR1 is KGHSH and CDR2 is LQKENI. The CDR3 is 15 residues long. Trimming took 3 bases from V and 4 from J, leaving 13 bases between them. DNA for the CDR3: TGTGCCAGCTCACCGGGGGGTCCTGGGTACAATGAGCAGTTCTTC. The encoded protein is CASSPGGPGYNEQFF.

The rearrangement links TRBV7-9 to TRBJ2-5; TRBD2 is a possible D gene (6 bases). This CDR3 is built from 14 residues. In germline, CDR1 is SEHNR, CDR2 FQNEAQ (reference sequence). Trimming removed 1 base from V and 3 bases from J, with 9 bases in between. The CDR3 loop reads CASSLVPGEETQYF. CDR3 coding DNA: TGTGCCAGCAGCTTAGTACCGGGGGAAGAGACCCAGTACTTC.

This rearrangement joins TRBV7-9 to TRBJ2-3; D is possibly TRBD2 (7 bases). Trimming left V 7 bases short and J 1 base short, with 18 bases between. The CDR3 is made up of 16 amino acids. The germline CDR1 and CDR2 sequences are SEHNR and FQNEAQ (reference sequence). The CDR3 DNA reads as TGTGCCAGCAATTCACCGGGGGGCGGTGGCACAGATACGCAGTATTTT. Protein sequence: CASNSPGGGGTDTQYF.

This chain links TRBV5-1 with TRBJ1-4; no reliable D call. With 2 bases removed from V and 4 bases from J, the gap between germline ends came to 3 bases. The CDR3 is 12 residues long. CDR1 and CDR2 from the germline V gene are SGHRS and YFSETQ. CDR3 loop: CASSFGNEKLFF. CDR3 nucleotides: TGCGCCAGCAGCTTCGGTAATGAAAAACTGTTTTTT.

The chain combines TRBV7-9 with TRBJ2-3, with TRBD2 identical over 7 bases. The CDR3 loop spans 15 amino acids. Germline CDR1 SEHNR, CDR2 FQNEAQ (reference sequence). The V segment lost 2 bases and the J segment 1 base; nucleotides outside the gene matches: 3. CDR3 protein: CASSLPGGGTDTQYF. CDR3 DNA sequence: TGTGCCAGCAGCTTACCTGGGGGGGGCACAGATACGCAGTATTTT.

This clone was picked up a small number of times. This chain joins TRBV19 and TRBJ1-6; 8 nucleotides match TRBD1. Germline V gene sequence: CDR1 LNHDA, CDR2 SQIVND (reference sequence). The ends lost 7 bases at V and 7 bases at J; junction bases unmatched: 9. This CDR3 region has 15 residues. CDR3: CASKPSGTGNSPLHF. The CDR3 region has the DNA TGTGCCAGTAAGCCCTCCGGGACAGGAAATTCACCCCTCCACTTT.

This chain uses TRBV4-3 with TRBJ2-2; the D gene is possibly TRBD1 (5 bases). The V end lost 2 bases, the J end lost 5 bases, and 12 bases lay between the germline ends. Germline CDR1 and CDR2: LGHNA and YSLEER. CDR3 size: 15 residues. Here the CDR3 DNA reads TGCGCCAGCAGCCAATTAGGGGTCGGGACCGGGGAGCTGTTTTTT. Translating gives CASSQLGVGTGELFF.

V usage is TRBV3-1 (or the pseudogene TRBV3-2) and J usage is TRBJ2-7; no definite D call. Germline V lookup: CDR1 LGHDT, CDR2 YNNKEL (reference sequence). Trimming removed 4 bases at V and 3 bases at J, with 4 bases between. This CDR3 is built from 11 residues. CDR3 region: CASSLHYEQYF. The CDR3 coding sequence is TGTGCCAGCAGCCTCCACTACGAGCAGTACTTC.

The gene calls are TRBV19 and TRBJ2-7, with TRBD1 as a possible D gene (6 bases). This CDR3 spans 15 amino acids. Per germline, CDR1 LNHDA and CDR2 SQIVND (reference sequence). V was pared by 2 bases and J by 0 bases, with 11 bases between. CDR3 sequence: CASSIRQDSSYEQYF. The CDR3 region has the DNA TGTGCCAGTAGTATAAGGCAGGACAGCTCCTACGAGCAGTACTTC.

This clone was counted between two and nine times. The rearrangement links TRBV7-2 to TRBJ2-2; 13 nucleotides agree with TRBD2. The CDR3 covers 15 residues. Germline V gives CDR1 SGHTA, CDR2 FQGNSA. Trimming took 5 bases from V and 7 from J; bases not matched to a gene: 4. The CDR3 DNA follows: TGTGCCAGCAGCCAGGGACTAGCGGGGTACGGGGAGCTGTTTTTT. The encoded protein is CASSQGLAGYGELFF.

This chain joins TRBV27 and TRBJ1-5; D not resolved. The germline V gene has CDR1 MNHEY and CDR2 SMNVEV (reference sequence). The CDR3 runs to 13 residues. V was cut by 3 bases and J by 6 bases, with 9 bases left in between. The CDR3 spells CASSLARGQPQHF. DNA of the CDR3: TGTGCCAGCAGTTTGGCCAGAGGTCAGCCCCAGCATTTT.

The chain links TRBV2 to TRBJ2-1; TRBD2 matches at 8 bases. This CDR3 spans 15 amino acids. Germline V gene sequence: CDR1 SNHLY, CDR2 FYNNEI. V trimming: 6 bases; J trimming: 4 bases; junction bases outside the gene matches: 8. The CDR3 is CASRESGGQYNEQFF. The CDR3 nucleotides read TGTGCCAGCAGGGAATCGGGGGGGCAGTACAATGAGCAGTTCTTC.

This clone was counted once. The chain links TRBV6-5 to TRBJ2-3, with TRBD2 matching 10 bases. This CDR3 has 15 amino acids. CDR1 MNHEY and CDR2 SVGAGI come from the germline V gene. V dropped 5 bases and J dropped 7; count of bases not matched to a gene: 9. For the CDR3, the DNA is TGTGCCAGCAGTCAATCAGCGGGGGGGCCGAATACGCAGTATTTT. Translation gives CASSQSAGGPNTQYF.

The CDR3 bases are TGTGCCAGCAGTTACTCGAGCAGCTCGGGGGATTCACCCCTCCACTTT. Its protein product is CASSYSSSSGDSPLHF. This chain uses TRBV6-5 with TRBJ1-6, with D maybe TRBD1 (5 bases). Germline assignment: CDR1 MNHEY and CDR2 SVGAGI. CDR3 size: 16 residues. V lost 0 bases, J lost 8 bases, and 14 bases lay in between.

This chain links TRBV4-1 with TRBJ1-2, with D maybe TRBD1 (5 bases). This CDR3 spans 16 amino acids. V lost 1 base and J 8 bases, leaving 20 bases between the germline ends. CDR1 MGHRA and CDR2 YSYEKL come from the germline V gene. CDR3 nucleotides: TGCGCCAGCAGCCAAGCTCGGATTAGGGGTGCGGGAGGCTACACCTTC. It is translated as CASSQARIRGAGGYTF.

This chain joins TRBV5-1 and TRBJ1-1; no clear D. Germline lookup yields CDR1 SGHRS and CDR2 YFSETQ. V shed 1 base and J shed 1 base, with 11 bases lying between them. The CDR3 spans 15 residues. The CDR3 loop reads CASSLTRRWNTEAFF. CDR3 coding DNA: TGCGCCAGCAGCTTGACTCGTCGTTGGAACACTGAAGCTTTCTTT. The whole variable domain, filled in from reference TRBV5-1 and TRBJ1-1, reads KAGVTQTPRYLIKTRGQQVTLSCSPISGHRSVSWYQQTPGQGLQFLFEYFSETQRNKGNFPGRFSGRQFSNSRSEMNVSTLELGDSALYLCASSLTRRWNTEAFFGQGTRLTVV.

The J gene is TRBJ1-4, the V gene TRBV12-5; D gene uncertain. Germline-derived CDR1 and CDR2 are LGHNT and FRNRAP. The CDR3 is 16 amino acids. The V end lost 4 bases, the J end lost 5 bases, and 17 bases lay between the germline ends. CDR3 region: CASGSIKERKNEKLFF. CDR3 nucleotide sequence: TGTGCTAGTGGTTCCATCAAGGAGAGGAAAAATGAAAAACTGTTTTTT.

The chain carries TRBV7-9 and TRBJ2-2, with D perhaps TRBD1 (6 bases). The germline V gene encodes CDR1 SEHNR and CDR2 FQNEAQ (reference sequence). V gave up 1 base and J gave up 6 bases, with 6 bases separating them. The CDR3 contains 13 residues. CDR3 in amino acids: CASSLGQAGELFF. The CDR3 bases are TGTGCCAGCAGCTTAGGACAGGCCGGGGAGCTGTTTTTT.

In its sample, this clone was seen once. The chain carries TRBV6-1 and TRBJ2-5, with D unresolved. The CDR3 has 13 residues. CDR1 and CDR2 from the germline V gene are MNHNS and SASEGT. V was trimmed by 1 base and J by 5 bases, leaving 8 bases between them. The CDR3 nucleotides are TGTGCCAGCAGTGAAGGGCCCCTGGAGACCCAGTACTTC. This codes for CASSEGPLETQYF.

The rearrangement uses TRBV13 and TRBJ2-5; D is uncertain. This CDR3 spans 14 amino acids. Trimming cost V 5 bases and J 6 bases, with 16 bases left between them. The V gene's germline CDR1 is PRHDT and CDR2 FYEKMQ (reference sequence). CDR3 region: CASSSDLVAKTQYF. The DNA for the CDR3 is TGTGCCAGCAGCAGTGATTTGGTTGCGAAGACCCAGTACTTC.

For the CDR3, the DNA is TGTGCCAGCAGTTTAGTAGGGGGCAGGGGGGAGACCCAGTACTTC. Translation gives CASSLVGGRGETQYF. The V call is TRBV27, the J call TRBJ2-5; TRBD1 aligns across 7 bases. The CDR3 extends over 15 amino acids. Germline V gene lookup returns CDR1 MNHEY and CDR2 SMNVEV (reference sequence). With V trimmed by 2 bases and J by 5 bases, 8 bases remained unmatched.

V usage is TRBV2 and J usage is TRBJ1-4; D unclear. Germline V gene data show CDR1 as SNHLY and CDR2 as FYNNEI. CDR3 length equals 14 residues. Trimming pared 3 bases from V and 5 bases from J, leaving 10 bases between. CDR3 DNA sequence: TGTGCCAGCAGTGACAGGCTTGTAAATGAAAAACTGTTTTTT. Translated, it gives CASSDRLVNEKLFF. Using reference TRBV2 and TRBJ1-4 for the parts outside the CDR3, the full variable domain is EPEVTQTPSHQVTQMGQEVILRCVPISNHLYFYWYRQILGQKVEFLVSFYNNEISEKSEIFDDQFSVERPDGSNFTLKIRSTKLEDSAMYFCASSDRLVNEKLFFGSGTQLSVL.

V usage is TRBV2 and J usage is TRBJ1-1, with no clear D. The germline V gene has CDR1 SNHLY and CDR2 FYNNEI. The V and J ends lost 3 bases and 1 base respectively, with 6 bases between them. The CDR3 has 13 residues. The CDR3 spells CASSDFKNTEAFF. In nucleotides, the CDR3 is TGTGCCAGCAGTGATTTCAAGAACACTGAAGCTTTCTTT.

The genes are TRBV28 and TRBJ1-3, with 7 bases lining up with TRBD1. CDR1 MDHEN and CDR2 SYDVKM come from the germline V gene. This CDR3 region has 16 residues. V lost 3 bases to trimming and J lost 7 bases; unmatched junction nucleotides: 12. The CDR3 is CASSLGETGMRNTIYF. Written as DNA, the CDR3 is TGTGCCAGCAGTTTGGGCGAGACAGGGATGCGGAACACCATATATTTT.

The chain joins TRBV10-3 to TRBJ2-7; 9 bases map to TRBD1. The J segment lost 3 bases and the V segment lost 2 bases, leaving 5 bases of the junction unmatched. The CDR3 has 15 amino acids. Germline CDR1 is ENHRY and CDR2 is SYGVKD. The DNA for the CDR3 is TGTGCCATCAGTGAGGGGACAGGGAGGGGCTACGAGCAGTACTTC. As protein: CAISEGTGRGYEQYF.

The chain joins TRBV7-3 to TRBJ2-1, with 9 bases matching TRBD1. CDR3 length equals 14 residues. Germline V gives CDR1 SGHTA, CDR2 FQGTGA. V gave up 4 bases and J gave up 5 bases; unmatched junction bases: 3. In nucleotides, the CDR3 is TGTGCCAGCAGCTCCGGGACAGGGAACAATGAGCAGTTCTTC. Translation gives CASSSGTGNNEQFF. Based on the CDR3 plus reference TRBV7-3 and TRBJ2-1, the full variable domain is GAGVSQTPSNKVTEKGKYVELRCDPISGHTALYWYRQSLGQGPEFLIYFQGTGAADDSGLPNDRFFAVRPEGSVSTLKIQRTERGDSAVYLCASSSGTGNNEQFFGPGTRLTVL.